This is a list of T cell receptor beta chains from one sample in a study of cytomegalovirus exposure and HLA in healthy donors. Clones were sequenced by immunoSEQ multiplex PCR, and TCRdb holds only the in-frame ones, with some missing. The sample records 150,000 or so clones, about 76% being singletons. Material: PBMCs. The receptors were sampled from a man aged 25-40 years in good health and CMV-seropositive. The CDR3 runs from the conserved cysteine through the conserved F or W. A D gene is named only where the DNA matches it firmly. Expanded clones are given a class, and other clones once, few, many or no size at all.

TRBJ2-5 | once | TRBV27 | TRBD2 | CASSFSQRGTQYF | TGTGCCAGCAGTTTTTCCCAGCGGGGGACCCAGTACTTC
TRBJ2-7 | . | TRBV6-6 | . | CASRGQGAGDYEQYF | TGTGCCAGCAGGGGACAGGGAGCGGGGGACTACGAGCAGTACTTC
TRBJ2-5 | . | TRBV9 | TRBD1 | CASSVGTGGETETQYF | TGTGCCAGCAGCGTAGGTACAGGGGGCGAGACGGAGACCCAGTACTTC
TRBJ2-3 | . | TRBV4-3 | TRBD1 | CASSRQGKTDTQYF | TGCGCCAGCAGCAGACAGGGGAAAACAGATACGCAGTATTTT
TRBJ2-5 | . | TRBV19 | . | CASSIQGPQETQYF | TGTGCCAGTAGTATACAGGGGCCACAAGAGACCCAGTACTTC
TRBJ2-7 | . | TRBV7-2 | TRBD2 | CASSLASGSSYEQYF | TGTGCCAGCAGCTTAGCGAGCGGGAGCTCCTACGAGCAGTACTTC
TRBJ2-3 | . | TRBV2 | TRBD2 | CASSAGVSGGTHAGGDTQYF | TGTGCCAGCAGTGCCGGTGTGAGCGGGGGGACCCACGCCGGGGGGGATACGCAGTATTTT
TRBJ2-2 | . | TRBV10-3 | . | CATADRDTGELFF | TGTGCCACGGCGGACAGAGACACCGGGGAGCTGTTTTTT
TRBJ2-7 | . | TRBV28 | TRBD2 | CASSSPPSGRAAEQYF | TGTGCCAGCAGTTCCCCTCCTAGCGGGAGGGCCGCCGAGCAGTACTTC
TRBJ2-2 | . | TRBV7-2 | TRBD1 | CASSTYQGARTGELFF | TGTGCCAGCAGCACTTACCAGGGGGCGCGCACCGGGGAGCTGTTTTTT
TRBJ2-5 | . | TRBV12-1 | . | CASSFMRETQYF | TGTGCCAGCAGCTTTATGCGAGAGACCCAGTACTTC
TRBJ2-1 | . | TRBV5-6 | . | CASPEDTYNEQFF | TGTGCCAGCCCTGAGGACACCTACAATGAGCAGTTCTTC
TRBJ2-2 | . | TRBV10-3 | . | CAISPNPTIDEGKRANTGELFF | TGTGCCATCAGCCCAAACCCGACTATAGACGAGGGTAAAAGGGCGAACACCGGGGAGCTGTTTTTT
TRBJ2-6 | . | TRBV11-3 | . | CASSSRGSGANVLTF | TGTGCCAGCAGCTCGAGAGGCTCTGGGGCCAACGTCCTGACTTTC
TRBJ2-7 | . | TRBV25-1 | . | CASSEVGDEQYF | TGTGCCAGCAGTGAAGTCGGGGACGAGCAGTACTTC
TRBJ2-1 | once | TRBV12-5 | TRBD2 | CASVRRQGTNNEQFF | TGTGCTAGTGTCCGTCGCCAAGGGACTAACAATGAGCAGTTCTTC
TRBJ1-2 | . | TRBV6-1 | TRBD1 | CASILRGTGLGYTF | TGTGCCAGCATTTTAAGGGGGACAGGGCTTGGCTACACCTTC
TRBJ2-1 | . | TRBV7-2 | . | CASSRLEYNEQFF | TGTGCCAGCAGCAGGCTAGAGTACAATGAGCAGTTCTTC
TRBJ2-1 | once | TRBV14 | TRBD2 | CASSQWLAGGPGNNEQFF | TGTGCCAGCAGCCAATGGCTAGCGGGAGGGCCTGGAAACAATGAGCAGTTCTTC
TRBJ1-1 | few | TRBV6-5 | TRBD1 | CASSLGQGRRRTEAFF | TGTGCCAGCAGTTTGGGACAGGGGAGGAGAAGGACTGAAGCTTTCTTT
TRBJ2-3 | . | TRBV5-6 | TRBD2 | CASSAKTSGSTDTQYF | TGTGCCAGCAGCGCTAAGACTAGCGGGAGCACAGATACGCAGTATTTT
TRBJ2-2 | . | TRBV7-2 | TRBD1 | CASSLMTGGVSGELFF | TGTGCCAGCAGCTTGATGACAGGGGGGGTGTCCGGGGAGCTGTTTTTT
TRBJ2-7 | . | TRBV5-5 | . | CASSLVLPGYEQYF | TGTGCCAGCAGCTTGGTCCTTCCGGGGTACGAGCAGTACTTC
TRBJ1-3 | . | TRBV9 | . | CASSVAVSSGNTIYF | TGTGCCAGCAGCGTAGCGGTATCCTCTGGAAACACCATATATTTT
TRBJ2-1 | . | TRBV6-6 | . | CASSYWGLEFYNEQFF | TGTGCCAGCAGTTATTGGGGGCTGGAATTTTACAATGAGCAGTTCTTC
TRBJ2-2 | . | TRBV6-5 | . | CASTETSSIGELFF | TGTGCCAGCACGGAGACTAGTTCCATCGGGGAGCTGTTTTTT
TRBJ1-2 | . | TRBV11-2 | . | CASSQSGGETDGYTF | TGTGCCAGCAGCCAAAGTGGGGGCGAGACTGACGGCTACACCTTC
TRBJ1-1 | . | TRBV6-5 | TRBD1 | CASSGRDRGIEAFF | TGTGCCAGCAGCGGCCGGGACAGGGGGATTGAAGCTTTCTTT
TRBJ1-1 | . | TRBV12-5 | . | CASGASHGGRTEAFF | TGTGCTAGTGGTGCCTCCCATGGGGGCCGGACTGAAGCTTTCTTT
TRBJ2-2 | . | TRBV5-4 | TRBD2 | CASSPGLAGGRGTGELFF | TGTGCCAGCAGCCCAGGACTAGCGGGAGGCAGGGGGACCGGGGAGCTGTTTTTT
TRBJ2-3 | . | TRBV2 | . | CASTLLGGDTQYF | TGTGCCAGCACTCTCCTAGGAGGAGATACGCAGTATTTT
TRBJ2-7 | . | TRBV5-6 | . | CASSFILGAWDEQYF | TGTGCCAGCAGCTTTATCCTGGGGGCTTGGGACGAGCAGTACTTC
TRBJ2-2 | . | TRBV6-5 | . | CASTSRRSAGELFF | TGTGCCAGCACTTCCAGGAGGAGCGCCGGGGAGCTGTTTTTT
TRBJ2-1 | . | TRBV18 | TRBD1 | CASSFGQGRYNEQFF | TGTGCCAGCTCATTCGGACAGGGGCGCTACAATGAGCAGTTCTTC
TRBJ1-2 | few | TRBV5-1 | TRBD1 | CASSVTGQGKGYGYTF | TGCGCCAGCAGCGTAACCGGACAGGGGAAGGGCTATGGCTACACCTTC
TRBJ2-5 | . | TRBV13 | . | CASSLDGGRSETQYF | TGTGCCAGCAGCTTAGATGGGGGCAGGTCGGAGACCCAGTACTTC
TRBJ2-7 | . | TRBV5-1 | TRBD2 | CASSPGTGGFYEQYF | TGCGCCAGCAGCCCCGGGACGGGAGGATTCTACGAGCAGTACTTC
TRBJ2-7 | . | TRBV28 | . | CASRAPYEQYF | TGTGCCAGCAGGGCCCCCTACGAGCAGTACTTC
TRBJ2-5 | . | TRBV7-3 | . | CASSLDFGVGETQYF | TGTGCCAGCAGCTTAGATTTCGGGGTTGGAGAGACCCAGTACTTC
TRBJ2-1 | . | TRBV5-4 | TRBD1 | CASSRIGTGDNEQFF | TGTGCCAGCAGCCGTATCGGGACAGGGGACAATGAGCAGTTCTTC
TRBJ2-7 | . | TRBV30 | TRBD2 | CAWTRRGGGYEQYF | TGTGCCTGGACGCGTCGGGGCGGGGGGTACGAGCAGTACTTC
TRBJ1-5 | . | TRBV29-1 | . | CSVESHGEGRGQPQHF | TGCAGCGTTGAATCCCACGGGGAGGGGCGGGGTCAGCCCCAGCATTTT
TRBJ1-5 | once | TRBV5-8 | . | CASSFQAEYYSNQPQHF | TGTGCCAGCAGCTTTCAGGCCGAGTATTATAGCAATCAGCCCCAGCATTTT
TRBJ1-4 | . | TRBV7-9 | . | CASSSMLGRGVGEKLFF | TGTGCCAGCAGCTCTATGTTAGGCAGGGGCGTTGGCGAAAAACTGTTTTTT
TRBJ2-1 | few | TRBV10-3 | TRBD2 | CAISDKRDPSYNEQFF | TGTGCCATCAGTGACAAGCGGGACCCCTCCTACAATGAGCAGTTCTTC
TRBJ2-7 | . | TRBV4-3 | TRBD2 | CASSQDLAGGAYEQYF | TGCGCCAGCAGCCAAGATCTAGCGGGGGGTGCCTACGAGCAGTACTTC
TRBJ1-5 | . | TRBV4-3 | TRBD1 | CASSQGTGGQPQHF | TGCGCCAGCAGCCAAGGGACAGGGGGTCAGCCCCAGCATTTT
TRBJ1-1 | . | TRBV6-5 | . | CASSSRGTEAFF | TGTGCCAGCAGTTCCCGGGGGACTGAAGCTTTCTTT
TRBJ2-7 | . | TRBV18 | . | CASSPSDRTHYEQYF | TGTGCCAGCTCACCTTCGGACAGAACCCACTACGAGCAGTACTTC